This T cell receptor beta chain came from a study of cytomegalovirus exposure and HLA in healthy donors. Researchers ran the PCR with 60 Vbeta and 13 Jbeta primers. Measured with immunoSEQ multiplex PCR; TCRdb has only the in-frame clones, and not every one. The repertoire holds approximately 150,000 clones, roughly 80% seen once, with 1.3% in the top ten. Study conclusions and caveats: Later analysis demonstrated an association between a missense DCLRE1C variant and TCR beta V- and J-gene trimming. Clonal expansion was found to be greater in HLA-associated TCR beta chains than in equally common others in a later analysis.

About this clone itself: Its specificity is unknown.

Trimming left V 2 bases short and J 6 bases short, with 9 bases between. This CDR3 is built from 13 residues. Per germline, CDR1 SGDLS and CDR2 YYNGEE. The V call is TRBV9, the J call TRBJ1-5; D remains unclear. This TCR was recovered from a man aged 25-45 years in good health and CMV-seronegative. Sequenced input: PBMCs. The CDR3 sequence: CASSVHSSQPQHF. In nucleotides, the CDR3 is TGTGCCAGCAGCGTGCACTCCTCTCAGCCCCAGCATTTT.